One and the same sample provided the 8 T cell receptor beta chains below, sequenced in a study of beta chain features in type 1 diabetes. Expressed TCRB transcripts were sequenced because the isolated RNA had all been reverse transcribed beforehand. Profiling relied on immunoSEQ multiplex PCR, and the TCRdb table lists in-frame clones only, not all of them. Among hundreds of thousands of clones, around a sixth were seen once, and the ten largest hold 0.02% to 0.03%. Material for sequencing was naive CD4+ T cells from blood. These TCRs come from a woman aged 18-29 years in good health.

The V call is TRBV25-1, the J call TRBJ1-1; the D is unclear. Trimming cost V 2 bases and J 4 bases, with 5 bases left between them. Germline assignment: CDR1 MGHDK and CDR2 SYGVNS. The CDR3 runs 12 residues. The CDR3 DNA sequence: TGTGCCAGCAGTGAAAGGGCCACTGAAGCTTTCTTT. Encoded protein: CASSERATEAFF.

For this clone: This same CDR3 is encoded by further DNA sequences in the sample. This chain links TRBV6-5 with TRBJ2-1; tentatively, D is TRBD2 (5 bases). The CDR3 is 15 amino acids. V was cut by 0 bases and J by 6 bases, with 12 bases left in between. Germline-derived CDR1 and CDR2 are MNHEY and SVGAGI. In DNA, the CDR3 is TGTGCCAGCAGTTACTCACGGCTAGCCGTCAATGAGCAGTTCTTC. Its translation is CASSYSRLAVNEQFF.

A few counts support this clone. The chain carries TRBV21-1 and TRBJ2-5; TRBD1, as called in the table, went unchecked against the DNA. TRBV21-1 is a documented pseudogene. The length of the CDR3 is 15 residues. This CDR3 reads CASSKKVPGEETQYF. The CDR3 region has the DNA TGTGCCAGCAGCAAGAAAGTACCAGGGGAAGAGACCCAGTACTTC.

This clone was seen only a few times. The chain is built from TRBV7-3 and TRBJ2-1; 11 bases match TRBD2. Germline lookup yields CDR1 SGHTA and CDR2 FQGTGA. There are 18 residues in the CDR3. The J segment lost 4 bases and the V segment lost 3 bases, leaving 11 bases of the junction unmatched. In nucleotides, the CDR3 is TGTGCCAGCAGCTTCGGACCGACTAGCGGGAATACGTACAATGAGCAGTTCTTC. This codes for CASSFGPTSGNTYNEQFF.

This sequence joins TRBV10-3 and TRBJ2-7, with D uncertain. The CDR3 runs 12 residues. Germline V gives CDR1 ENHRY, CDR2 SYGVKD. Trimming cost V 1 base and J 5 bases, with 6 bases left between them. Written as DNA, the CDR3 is TGTGCCATCAGTGAGTGGGCCCACGAGCAGTACTTC. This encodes CAISEWAHEQYF.

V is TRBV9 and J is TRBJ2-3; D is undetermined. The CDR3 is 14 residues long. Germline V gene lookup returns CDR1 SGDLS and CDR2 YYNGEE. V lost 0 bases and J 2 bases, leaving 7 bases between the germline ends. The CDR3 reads CASSVAKNTDTQYF. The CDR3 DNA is TGTGCCAGCAGCGTAGCCAAGAACACAGATACGCAGTATTTT.

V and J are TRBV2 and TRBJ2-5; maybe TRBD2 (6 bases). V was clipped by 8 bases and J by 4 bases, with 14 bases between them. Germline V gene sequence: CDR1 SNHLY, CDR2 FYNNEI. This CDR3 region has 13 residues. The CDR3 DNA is TGTGCCAGCTGGGTAGAGGGAGGAGAGACCCAGTACTTC. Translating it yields CASWVEGGETQYF.

CDR3: CASSSRTGGGETQYF. In nucleotides, the CDR3 is TGTGCCAGCAGCTCTCGGACAGGGGGTGGAGAGACCCAGTACTTC. This chain uses TRBV5-4 with TRBJ2-5; 10 bases fit TRBD1. Germline values: CDR1 SGHNT, CDR2 YYREEE (reference sequence). The CDR3 is made up of 15 amino acids. The junction had 6 bases not matched to a gene; V was cut back by 3 bases and J by 4 bases.